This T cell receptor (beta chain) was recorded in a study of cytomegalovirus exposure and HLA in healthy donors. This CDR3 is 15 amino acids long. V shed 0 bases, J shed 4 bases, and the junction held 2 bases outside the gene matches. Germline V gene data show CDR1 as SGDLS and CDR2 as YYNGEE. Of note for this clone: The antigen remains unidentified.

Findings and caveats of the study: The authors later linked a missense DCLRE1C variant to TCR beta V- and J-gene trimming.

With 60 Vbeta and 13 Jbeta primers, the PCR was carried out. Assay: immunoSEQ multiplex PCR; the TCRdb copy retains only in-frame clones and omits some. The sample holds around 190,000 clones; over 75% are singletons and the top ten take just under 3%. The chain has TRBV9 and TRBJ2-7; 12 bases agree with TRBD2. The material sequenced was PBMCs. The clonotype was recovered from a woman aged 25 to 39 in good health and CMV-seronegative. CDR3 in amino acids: CASSVDTSGGYEQYF. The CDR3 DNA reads TGTGCCAGCAGCGTAGATACTAGCGGGGGGTACGAGCAGTACTTC.